Below are 7 T cell receptor beta chains sequenced from a single sample in a study of a mutant IDH1 vaccine in newly diagnosed glioma. Time point specified: week 23, last vaccination. The content of each vaccine dose was 300 ug of mutant IDH1 20-mer peptide, and topical imiquimod accompanied it. For these TCRs, the target antigens are not known. The protocol was immunoSEQ multiplex PCR, while the TCRdb copy is restricted to in-frame clones and leaves out a portion. The profile shows approximately 62,000 clones, roughly 84% of them singletons. Sample: PBMCs, taken from a glioma patient whose treatment included an IDH1 peptide vaccine. The receptor set was obtained from a man younger than 45 with glioma.

The chain employs TRBV4-1 and TRBJ1-5; no clear D. The germline V gene encodes CDR1 MGHRA and CDR2 YSYEKL. V was cut by 0 bases and J by 6 bases, with 9 bases left in between. The CDR3 totals 14 residues. The CDR3 loop reads CASSQDRGSQPQHF. CDR3 DNA: TGCGCCAGCAGCCAAGATAGAGGCTCTCAGCCCCAGCATTTT.

The V call is TRBV6-6, the J call TRBJ1-1, with D hard to call. This CDR3 is 15 amino acids long. The germline V and J ends were trimmed by 2 bases and 1 base, with 11 bases remaining between them. Germline assignment: CDR1 MNHNY and CDR2 SVGAGI (reference sequence). The DNA of the CDR3 is TGTGCCAGCAGTTACAGGGTTGCTGCGAACACTGAAGCTTTCTTT. Amino acids: CASSYRVAANTEAFF.

The chain carries TRBV5-1 and TRBJ2-2, with D unresolved. This CDR3 region has 15 residues. The V gene's germline CDR1 is SGHRS and CDR2 YFSETQ. The germline V and J ends were trimmed by 0 bases and 2 bases, with 8 bases remaining between them. The CDR3 region is CASSLELPNTGELFF. CDR3 DNA: TGCGCCAGCAGCTTGGAACTACCTAACACCGGGGAGCTGTTTTTT.

The chain joins TRBV11-2 to TRBJ2-1; D might be TRBD1 (8 bases). Trimming stripped 5 bases from V and 4 bases from J, with 21 bases between. Per germline, CDR1 SGHAT and CDR2 FQNNGV. The CDR3 is 17 residues long. The CDR3: CASSNSRTGTNYNEQFF. The CDR3 nucleotides read TGTGCCAGCAGCAACTCCCGGACAGGGACTAATTACAATGAGCAGTTCTTC.

The rearrangement links TRBV2 to TRBJ2-3, with D perhaps matching TRBD1 (8 bases). Between the trimmed V and J ends, which lost 4 bases and 4 bases, there was a span of 15 bases. CDR3 size: 15 residues. From germline, CDR1 is SNHLY and CDR2 FYNNEI. The CDR3 protein is CASSVGTGGADTQYF. The CDR3, as DNA: TGTGCCAGCAGTGTTGGTACAGGGGGGGCAGATACGCAGTATTTT.

CDR3 region: CASSHPTGGADTEAFF. The CDR3 DNA is TGTGCCAGCAGCCACCCCACTGGGGGCGCAGACACTGAAGCTTTCTTT. This chain joins TRBV7-9 and TRBJ1-1, with a tentative D call TRBD1 (6 bases). Germline V gene lookup returns CDR1 SEHNR and CDR2 FQNEAQ (reference sequence). V dropped 5 bases and J dropped 3 bases, with 19 bases sitting between them. The CDR3 is 16 amino acids.

The V gene is TRBV19, the J gene TRBJ2-7; 9 bases agree with TRBD2. Germline V CDR1 and CDR2: LNHDA, SQIVND (reference sequence). Trimming cost V 4 bases and J 2 bases; bases outside gene matches: 3. The CDR3 loop spans 14 amino acids. The CDR3 loop is CASSTAGGPYEQYF. CDR3 sequence (DNA): TGTGCCAGTAGTACGGCGGGGGGGCCCTACGAGCAGTACTTC.